This is a list of T cell receptor beta chains from one sample in a study of T cell repertoires in ileal Crohn's disease. Here immunoSEQ multiplex PCR was the method, and the copy in TCRdb shows in-frame clones only, minus some. Of thousands of clones in the sample, about 81% were seen once. The specimen sequenced was ileal tissue. These receptors came from an adult with Crohn's disease. CDR3s include the opening cysteine and the closing phenylalanine or tryptophan. Rows may omit the clone size; those that give it use once, few, many or a size class.

>TRBV20-1|few|11|TRBJ1-1
CSASGGREAFF
>TRBV7-8|-|14|TRBJ2-4
CASSLEGRGDIQYF
>TRBV4-1|-|15|TRBJ2-5
CASSPEGSGEKTQYF
>TRBV6-6|-|15|TRBJ1-4
CASSYEASTGGWLFF
>TRBV2|-|14|TRBJ1-5
CASSEAYSNQPQHF
>TRBV7-2|few|14|TRBJ2-3
CASSFSGDRDTQYF
>TRBV7-3|-|9|TRBJ2-4
CAGEDIQYF
>TRBV4-1|-|13|TRBJ2-3
CASSPPGKDTQYF
>TRBV15|-|14|TRBJ2-7
CATSRDIGYHEQYF
>TRBV5-6|few|16|TRBJ2-2
CASSYQRGGLTGELFF
>TRBV6-6|-|12|TRBJ2-2
CASCEVTGELFF
>TRBV27|few|16|TRBJ2-5
CASSFTTSASRETQYF
>TRBV4-1|-|13|TRBJ2-5
CASSDTGRGTQYF
>TRBV7-2|-|14|TRBJ1-3
CASSLIQYGNTIYF
>TRBV7-9|few|13|TRBJ1-1
CASSPGGLTEAFF
>TRBV25-1|-|15|TRBJ1-5
CASSEGTGSNQPQHF
>TRBV27|-|12|TRBJ1-1
CASSQPGLPAFF
>TRBV28|-|17|TRBJ2-3
CASSFFSPGEGTDTQYF
>TRBV5-6|-|15|TRBJ1-1
CASTKTGGFNTEAFF
>TRBV7-8|-|15|TRBJ1-1
CASSSTGTLNTEAFF
>TRBV28|-|16|TRBJ2-7
CASSESSGGKYYEQYF
>TRBV28|-|15|TRBJ1-4
CASSLRTGTNEKLFF
>TRBV19|-|14|TRBJ2-5
CASSIMRTDETQYF
>TRBV5-4|-|14|TRBJ2-1
CASSGSGRGNEQFF
>TRBV7-6|medium-sized|15|TRBJ2-7
CASSLTQGAMNEQYF
>TRBV2|-|13|TRBJ2-7
CASRKDSNGEQYF
>TRBV6-6|few|11|TRBJ1-1
CASSPDRAAFF
>TRBV5-1|-|15|TRBJ2-6
CASSLGSLGANVLTF
>TRBV5-8|-|11|TRBJ1-1
CASSPNTEAFF
>TRBV19|-|17|TRBJ2-7
CASSRKPHREGSYEQYF
>TRBV30|once|13|TRBJ1-4
CAWSPSSNEKLFF
>TRBV5-1|few|15|TRBJ1-1
CASSLSGTGGLGAFF
>TRBV28|few|13|TRBJ1-3
CASSPPRWNTIYF
>TRBV7-9|-|14|TRBJ2-3
CASSLTGVTDTQYF
>TRBV12-5|-|19|TRBJ2-2
CASTRGWDSPQGNTGELFF
>TRBV13|-|15|TRBJ2-1
CASSPGGWRVNEQFF
>TRBV15|-|13|TRBJ1-2
CATSRDYRDGYTF
>TRBV5-6|-|14|TRBJ1-3
CASSLPTDGNTIYF
>TRBV19|-|16|TRBJ1-2
CASSITGQPSYNGYTF
>TRBV7-3|-|15|TRBJ2-1
CASSLIAGRVDEQFF
>TRBV28|few|13|TRBJ2-5
CASKRDVPETQYF
>TRBV7-3|-|15|TRBJ1-2
CASSPDRGLSYGYTF
>TRBV6-1|-|14|TRBJ2-3
CASSEEEGLDTQYF
>TRBV27|-|15|TRBJ1-4
CASSSYRNFNEKLFF
>TRBV5-1|-|14|TRBJ1-2
CASSPLGRVGGYTF
>TRBV9|-|13|TRBJ1-1
CASSVKTGTEAFF
>TRBV5-1|-|15|TRBJ1-2
CASSLDPGAPGGYTF